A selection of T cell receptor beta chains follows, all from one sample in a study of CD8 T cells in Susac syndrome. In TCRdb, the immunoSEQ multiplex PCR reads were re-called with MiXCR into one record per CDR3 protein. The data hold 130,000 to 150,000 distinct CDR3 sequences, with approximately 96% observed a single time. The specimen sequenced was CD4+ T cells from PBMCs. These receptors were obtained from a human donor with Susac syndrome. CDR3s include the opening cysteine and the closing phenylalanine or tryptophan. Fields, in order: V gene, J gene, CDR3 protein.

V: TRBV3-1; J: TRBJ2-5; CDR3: CASSQGQGVAETQYF
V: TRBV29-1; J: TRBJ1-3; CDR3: CSVRTGGSNTIYF
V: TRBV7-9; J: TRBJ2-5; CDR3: CASSLELAGVLETQYF
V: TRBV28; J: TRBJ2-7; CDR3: CASRLSSYEQYF
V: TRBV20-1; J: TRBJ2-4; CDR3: CSANPGAGLLHIQYF
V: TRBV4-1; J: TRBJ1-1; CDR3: CASSHARDRGGMTEAFF
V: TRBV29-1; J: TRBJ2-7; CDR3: CSVTRLAGVGEQYF
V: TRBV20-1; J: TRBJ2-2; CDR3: CSAWTGTGTGELFF
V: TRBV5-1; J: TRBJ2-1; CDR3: CASSPGLAGAHEQFF
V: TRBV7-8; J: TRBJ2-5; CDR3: CASSLTKAGGQLVAQYF
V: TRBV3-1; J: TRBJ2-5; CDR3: CASSQDPSGAWETQYF
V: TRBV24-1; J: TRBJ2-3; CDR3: CATSNRGSTDTQYF
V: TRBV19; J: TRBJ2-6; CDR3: CASSIFSFGANVLTF
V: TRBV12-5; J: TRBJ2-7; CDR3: CASGQGSGEQYF
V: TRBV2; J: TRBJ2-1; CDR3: CASMEQYNEQFF
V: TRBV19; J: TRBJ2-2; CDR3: CASTPQGSGTGELFF
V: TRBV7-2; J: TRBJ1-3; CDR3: CASSGGIAGNTIYF
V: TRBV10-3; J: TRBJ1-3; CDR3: CASRPGDLSGNTIYF
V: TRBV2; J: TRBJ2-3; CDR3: CASSWTVTDTQYF
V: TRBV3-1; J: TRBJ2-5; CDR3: CASSQVAFQYF
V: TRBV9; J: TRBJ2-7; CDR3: CASSSSLGYEQYF
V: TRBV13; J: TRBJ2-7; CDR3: CASSLREAYNEQYF
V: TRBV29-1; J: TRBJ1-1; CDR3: CSENRGNTEAFF
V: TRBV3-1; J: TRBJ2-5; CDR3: CASSLQGTGLLETQYF
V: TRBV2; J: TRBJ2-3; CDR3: CAGNRVGTDTQYF
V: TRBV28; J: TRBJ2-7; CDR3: CASSPGTSGRVSYEQYF
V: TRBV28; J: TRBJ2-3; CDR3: CASNLAGGPEVDTQYF
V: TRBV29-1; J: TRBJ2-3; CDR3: CSVAKTVTSTDTQYF
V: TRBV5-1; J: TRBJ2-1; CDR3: CASSVSASGSMDEQFF
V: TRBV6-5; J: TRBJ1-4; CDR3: CASRGLGEGNEKLFF
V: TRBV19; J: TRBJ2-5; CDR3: CASSIDRGETQYF
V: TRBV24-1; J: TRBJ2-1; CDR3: CATSDTTYSYNEQFF
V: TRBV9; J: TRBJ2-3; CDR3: CASSVGNWEAADTQYF
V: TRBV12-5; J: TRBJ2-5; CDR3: CASGRPGLQYF
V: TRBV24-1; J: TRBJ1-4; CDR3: CATSDDRDRRATNEKLFF
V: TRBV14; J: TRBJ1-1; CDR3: CASSLSGALQEAFF
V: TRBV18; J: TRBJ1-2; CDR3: CASSPTIQGINGYTF
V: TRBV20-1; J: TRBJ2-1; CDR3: CSASLAGGLYNEQFF
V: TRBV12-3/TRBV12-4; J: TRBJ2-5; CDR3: CASSSRGQETQYF
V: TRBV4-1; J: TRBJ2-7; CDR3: CASSQEDGGIREQYF
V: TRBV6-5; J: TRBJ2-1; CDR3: CASSYSWGSYNEQFF
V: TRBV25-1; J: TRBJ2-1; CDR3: CASSALNMGGRLPYNEQFF
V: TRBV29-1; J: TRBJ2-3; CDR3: CSVRGQADTQYF
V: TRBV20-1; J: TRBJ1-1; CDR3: CSAPRQNTEAFF
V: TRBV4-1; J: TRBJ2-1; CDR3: CASSRLGQNNEQFF
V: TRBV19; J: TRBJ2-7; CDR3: CASSRRATSGRAYEQYF
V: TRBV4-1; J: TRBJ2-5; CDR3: CASSGLAGRETQYF
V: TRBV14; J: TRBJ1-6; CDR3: CASSRQGDSPLHF
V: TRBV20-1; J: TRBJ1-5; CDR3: CSAEGSARNQPQHF
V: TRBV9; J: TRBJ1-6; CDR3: CASRSSYNSPLHF
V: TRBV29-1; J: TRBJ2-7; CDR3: CSVRAGGSHEQYF
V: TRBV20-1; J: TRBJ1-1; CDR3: CSASPIETPKAEAFF
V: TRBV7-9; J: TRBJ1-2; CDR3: CASSLSGIWGYTF
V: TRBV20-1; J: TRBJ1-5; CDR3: CAAGTTSNQPQHF
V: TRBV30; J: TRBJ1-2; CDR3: CAFSSGTVYGYTF
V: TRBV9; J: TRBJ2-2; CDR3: CASSVETGNTGELFF